This record concerns one T cell receptor beta chain sequence. Germline V CDR1 and CDR2: SEHNR, FQNEAQ (reference sequence). CDR3 length: 13 amino acids. The V gene lost 8 bases and the J gene lost 0 bases, with 7 bases spanning the gap. The data were taken from a study of OX40 agonist ivuxolimab in advanced cancers. Repertoires were generated with immunoSEQ multiplex PCR, while TCRdb's copy carries only in-frame clones and drops some. The repertoire includes about 43,000 clones, 75% to 90% of them detected once, and around 14% sits in the top ten. This specimen consisted of CD4+ or CD8+ T cells sorted from blood, obtained in a trial of the OX40 agonist ivuxolimab. The rearrangement links TRBV7-9 to TRBJ1-4; D uncertain. The clonotype comes from an adult with an advanced solid tumor such as melanoma, head and neck, liver or kidney cancer. The CDR3 region is CASCPATNEKLFF. In DNA form, the CDR3 reads TGTGCCAGCTGCCCCGCAACTAATGAAAAACTGTTTTTT.